The clone carrying this T cell receptor (beta chain) showed up just a few times. This sample is part of a study of glioma-infiltrating T cells after dendritic cell vaccination. Profiling relied on immunoSEQ multiplex PCR, and the TCRdb table lists in-frame clones only, not all of them. The table shows around 96,000 clones, with 79% occurring only once. Germline V gives CDR1 LNHDA, CDR2 SQIVND (reference sequence). With 7 bases removed from V and 1 base from J, the gap between germline ends came to 19 bases. There are 16 residues in the CDR3. The receptor comes from a human donor with glioblastoma. The sample here was blood, taken before dendritic cell vaccination. The chain recombines TRBV19 with TRBJ1-1, with TRBD1 as a possible D gene (5 bases). CDR3 bases: TGTGCCAGTAAAATCGGGGCCGCCGGGAGGAACACTGAAGCTTTCTTT. Its translation is CASKIGAAGRNTEAFF.